Given below is one TCR beta chain in context. Its matching antigen is unknown. Other DNA sequences of this sample code for an identical CDR3. Libraries were prepared by immunoSEQ multiplex PCR; TCRdb keeps only in-frame clonotypes and omits some of them. Seen here are over 60,000 clones, approximately 88% observed once, and the top ten hold 0.39%. These data belong to a study of Tregs in tolerant kidney transplant recipients. Notes on the study in general: Tolerant patients' donor-specific Tregs expanded beyond overall Tregs, suggesting antigen-driven growth.

V dropped 4 bases and J dropped 4; count of bases not matched to a gene: 7. The CDR3 has 15 amino acids. The V gene's germline CDR1 is SGHRS and CDR2 YFSETQ. This chain joins TRBV5-1 and TRBJ2-3; 9 nucleotides align to TRBD1. This specimen consisted of CD4+ T cells from blood, obtained before the transplant. This TCR was sampled from a human donor who received a combined kidney and bone marrow transplant. The CDR3 region is CASSQGQGVADTQYF. CDR3 DNA sequence: TGCGCCAGCAGCCAGGGACAGGGTGTTGCAGATACGCAGTATTTT.